Each of the 5 T cell receptor beta chains below was sequenced from the same sample in a study of PD-1 blockade in classical Hodgkin lymphoma. Every patient had relapsed following autologous stem cell transplantation, and cohorts differed in brentuximab vedotin exposure. Clones were read by immunoSEQ multiplex PCR, and TCRdb kept only the in-frame ones, dropping some. The table lists more than 25,000 clones, approximately 84% of them singletons. The starting material was peripheral blood mononuclear cells (PBMCs), obtained at baseline. The receptors come from a human donor with classical Hodgkin lymphoma.

The rearrangement uses TRBV6-5 and TRBJ1-4; 8 nucleotides line up with TRBD1. The CDR3 is made up of 16 amino acids. J was trimmed by 7 bases and V by 2 bases; bases with no gene match: 9. CDR1 is MNHEY and CDR2 is SVGAGI in the germline V gene. This CDR3 reads CASSYQAGGAGEKLFF. The DNA for the CDR3 is TGTGCCAGCAGTTACCAAGCAGGGGGCGCAGGTGAAAAACTGTTTTTT.

The V call is TRBV5-1, the J call TRBJ2-3; 8 bases agree with TRBD2. Germline V CDR1 and CDR2: SGHRS, YFSETQ. Trimming took 0 bases from V and 5 from J; bases not matched to a gene: 5. This CDR3 has 15 residues. CDR3 sequence (DNA): TGCGCCAGCAGCTTGGCCGGGGGGGCGAAAGATACGCAGTATTTT. It translates to CASSLAGGAKDTQYF. Full variable domain (remainder filled in from reference TRBV5-1 and TRBJ2-3): KAGVTQTPRYLIKTRGQQVTLSCSPISGHRSVSWYQQTPGQGLQFLFEYFSETQRNKGNFPGRFSGRQFSNSRSEMNVSTLELGDSALYLCASSLAGGAKDTQYFGPGTRLTVL.

The chain carries TRBV6-1 and TRBJ1-1, with 8 bases lining up with TRBD1. Germline V gives CDR1 MNHNS, CDR2 SASEGT. Losses at the gene ends were 3 bases for V and 11 bases for J; bases not matched to a gene: 17. The CDR3 length is 16 residues. The CDR3 nucleotides read TGTGCCAGCAGTGACCCTTCGTCTTGGACAGGGATGATTGCTTTCTTT. This encodes CASSDPSSWTGMIAFF.

V and J are TRBV4-1 and TRBJ2-2; 8 bases are a match to TRBD2. The CDR3 has 17 residues. The ends lost 1 base at V and 7 bases at J; junction bases unmatched: 11. In germline, CDR1 is MGHRA, CDR2 YSYEKL. CDR3 DNA sequence: TGCGCCAGCAGCCAAGGCCTTGCCGGGGGGGCAAGCGGGGAGCTGTTTTTT. Protein sequence: CASSQGLAGGASGELFF.

CDR3 sequence (DNA): TGTGCCAGCGAGACAGACATGAACACTGAAGCTTTCTTT. It encodes CASETDMNTEAFF. This sequence joins TRBV6-6 and TRBJ1-1; TRBD1 might be the D (5 bases). V lost 8 bases and J lost 0, with 10 bases in between. Germline-derived CDR1 and CDR2 are MNHNY and SVGAGI (reference sequence). This CDR3 has 13 amino acids.